The source of this T cell receptor beta chain is a study of T cell changes during pregnancy in multiple sclerosis. The repertoire was sequenced with immunoSEQ multiplex PCR; TCRdb's copy has only in-frame clones and lacks some. The top ten hold 5.5% to 6% of the sample, which has some 47,000 clones, 70% to 90% seen once. This sequence originates from a female donor in good health, enrolled as a control in a pregnancy study. Sequencing used CD8+ T cells from peripheral blood mononuclear cells, obtained after pregnancy.

The CDR3 nucleotides are TGTGCCAGCAGGAGGGGGGACAGCTCCTACGAGCAGTACTTC. Protein product: CASRRGDSSYEQYF. This sequence joins TRBV6-5 and TRBJ2-7; the D gene is possibly TRBD1 (7 bases). The V gene lost 6 bases and the J gene lost 0 bases, with 12 bases spanning the gap. The germline CDR1 and CDR2 sequences are MNHEY and SVGAGI. This CDR3 region has 14 residues.